These 14 T cell receptor beta chains came from one sample sequenced in a study of cytomegalovirus exposure and HLA in healthy donors. Clones were sequenced by immunoSEQ multiplex PCR, and TCRdb holds only the in-frame ones, with some missing. Here the sample spans some 210,000 clones, about nine tenths being singletons. The sample taken for sequencing was PBMCs. Receptors originate from a woman aged 18 to 35 in good health and CMV-seropositive.

The V gene is TRBV5-1, the J gene TRBJ2-1, with TRBD2 matching over 8 bases. V was pared by 2 bases and J by 4 bases, with 2 bases of the junction left unmatched. CDR3 length equals 14 residues. The V gene's germline CDR1 is SGHRS and CDR2 YFSETQ. CDR3 sequence reads: CASSLSSGYNEQFF. CDR3 DNA sequence: TGCGCCAGCAGCTTATCTAGCGGGTACAATGAGCAGTTCTTC.

This chain uses TRBV19 with TRBJ1-2, with D perhaps TRBD1 (6 bases). V dropped 3 bases and J dropped 0 bases, with 23 bases sitting between them. Germline CDR1 reads LNHDA; CDR2 reads SQIVND (reference sequence). The CDR3 consists of 19 residues. The CDR3 DNA reads as TGTGCCAGTAGTATTTACAGGGAACCCAATCAAGCGACTAACTATGGCTACACCTTC. Protein product: CASSIYREPNQATNYGYTF. Supplemented by reference TRBV19 and TRBJ1-2, the full variable domain reads DGGITQSPKYLFRKEGQNVTLSCEQNLNHDAMYWYRQDPGQGLRLIYYSQIVNDFQKGDIAEGYSVSREKKESFPLTVTSAQKNPTAFYLCASSIYREPNQATNYGYTFGSGTRLTVV.

This rearrangement joins TRBV4-1 to TRBJ1-1; TRBD1 is a possible D gene (5 bases). This CDR3 is built from 14 residues. Germline V CDR1 and CDR2: MGHRA, YSYEKL. V shed 4 bases and J shed 5 bases, with 14 bases lying between them. In DNA form, the CDR3 reads TGCGCCAGCAGCCCCGCGACAGCGGGGACTGAAGCTTTCTTT. Translating gives CASSPATAGTEAFF.

V gene TRBV7-9 combines with J gene TRBJ1-2; D is undetermined. Germline V gene data show CDR1 as SEHNR and CDR2 as FQNEAQ (reference sequence). This CDR3 region has 14 residues. V dropped 1 base and J dropped 4 bases, with 10 bases sitting between them. CDR3 bases: TGTGCCAGCAGCTTAGAGGCGGCGCTCTATGGCTACACCTTC. Translated: CASSLEAALYGYTF.

The chain uses TRBV30 and TRBJ1-5; 8 bases map to TRBD1. This CDR3 has 15 amino acids. V was pared by 5 bases and J by 10 bases, with 16 bases of the junction left unmatched. The V gene's germline CDR1 is GTSNPN and CDR2 SVGIG (reference sequence). Written as DNA, the CDR3 is TGTGCCTGGGGGGACAGGAAACCCGAATTATGTCCCCAGCATTTT. Translated, it gives CAWGDRKPELCPQHF.

This chain uses TRBV5-6 with TRBJ2-6, with D perhaps TRBD1 (6 bases). With 0 bases removed from V and 4 bases from J, the gap between germline ends came to 11 bases. Germline V gives CDR1 SGHDT, CDR2 YYEEEE. The CDR3 length is 16 residues. The CDR3 coding sequence is TGTGCCAGCAGCTTGGTTGGGGGCGCGGGGGCCAACGTCCTGACTTTC. The encoded protein is CASSLVGGAGANVLTF.

The chain combines TRBV21-1 with TRBJ2-7; the table's D call TRBD1 went unverified against the DNA. TRBV21-1 has pseudogene status. This CDR3 contains 17 residues. The CDR3 nucleotides read TGTGCCAGCAGCTTGGACAGGGGCGGGCCCCCTACCTACGAGCAGTACTTC. Its protein is CASSLDRGGPPTYEQYF.

V is TRBV21-1 and J is TRBJ2-1; no check of the table's D call, TRBD1, against the DNA was made. TRBV21-1 is flagged as a pseudogene. The CDR3 is 14 amino acids. The CDR3 coding sequence is TGTGCCAGCAGCAAAGAAGGGACAGGGGATGAGCAGTTCTTC. Its translation: CASSKEGTGDEQFF.

The chain couples TRBV27 to TRBJ2-1; D ambiguous. Germline-derived CDR1 and CDR2 are MNHEY and SMNVEV (reference sequence). V lost 2 bases to trimming and J lost 0 bases, with 8 bases between them. This CDR3 region has 15 residues. CDR3 amino acids: CASSLVGASYNEQFF. The CDR3 DNA reads TGTGCCAGCAGTTTAGTCGGAGCCTCCTACAATGAGCAGTTCTTC.

The chain employs TRBV4-1 and TRBJ2-2; possible D gene TRBD1, 6 bases. The CDR3 is 16 amino acids. Germline V CDR1 and CDR2: MGHRA, YSYEKL. V was pared by 3 bases and J by 0 bases, with 11 bases between. CDR3 coding DNA: TGCGCCAGCAGCCATGAGGGACATTCGAACACCGGGGAGCTGTTTTTT. This gives the protein CASSHEGHSNTGELFF.

This rearrangement joins TRBV29-1 to TRBJ2-7, with 7 nucleotides matching TRBD1. The V gene's germline CDR1 is SQVTM and CDR2 ANQGSEA. This CDR3 comprises 13 residues. The V and J ends lost 5 bases and 2 bases, in that order; junction bases with no gene match: 6. As DNA, the CDR3 is TGCAGCGTTCAGGGACAGCAAGCCTACGAGCAGTACTTC. This sequence encodes CSVQGQQAYEQYF.

The J gene is TRBJ1-4, the V gene TRBV21-1; the table's D call, TRBD1, has no DNA check behind it. TRBV21-1 is flagged as a pseudogene. This CDR3 spans 14 amino acids. The CDR3 sequence is CASSHRDRGEKLFF. CDR3 bases: TGTGCCAGCAGCCACCGGGACAGGGGAGAAAAACTGTTTTTT.

The rearrangement links TRBV19 to TRBJ2-1; TRBD2 matches at 8 bases. The CDR3 runs to 13 residues. Germline CDR1 is LNHDA and CDR2 is SQIVND (reference sequence). The V segment lost 9 bases and the J segment 0 bases; nucleotides outside the gene matches: 1. The CDR3 sequence is CASGRDSYNEQFF. CDR3 nucleotides: TGTGCCAGCGGGAGGGACTCCTACAATGAGCAGTTCTTC. The whole variable domain, filled in from reference TRBV19 and TRBJ2-1, reads DGGITQSPKYLFRKEGQNVTLSCEQNLNHDAMYWYRQDPGQGLRLIYYSQIVNDFQKGDIAEGYSVSREKKESFPLTVTSAQKNPTAFYLCASGRDSYNEQFFGPGTRLTVL.

The chain carries TRBV4-1 and TRBJ1-1; no clear D gene. V lost 1 base and J 7 bases, leaving 10 bases between the germline ends. Germline V gene data show CDR1 as MGHRA and CDR2 as YSYEKL. The CDR3 is 13 residues long. The CDR3 reads CASSQVQVFEAFF. The CDR3 bases are TGCGCCAGCAGCCAAGTTCAGGTTTTTGAAGCTTTCTTT.